Listed here are 6 T cell receptor beta chains from one sample, sequenced in a study of blood T cell repertoires in COVID-19. Only in-frame clones appear in the TCRdb table, and some are missing; sequencing was by immunoSEQ multiplex PCR. The top ten hold about 5% of the sample, which has over 200,000 clones, 89% seen once. The sample was peripheral blood. The receptors stem from a woman in her forties with acute or convalescent COVID-19.

This clone was picked up one time. This sequence joins TRBV7-9 and TRBJ2-3, with D possibly matching TRBD2 (6 bases). Germline assignment: CDR1 SEHNR and CDR2 FQNEAQ (reference sequence). Trimming cost V 0 bases and J 0 bases, with 7 bases left between them. The CDR3 length is 15 residues. The DNA for the CDR3 is TGTGCCAGCAGCTTAGCAGCGGGCAGCACAGATACGCAGTATTTT. Its protein product is CASSLAAGSTDTQYF.

The rearrangement links TRBV5-4 to TRBJ2-3; 7 nucleotides agree with TRBD1. This CDR3 comprises 14 residues. J was trimmed by 5 bases and V by 4 bases; bases with no gene match: 7. Germline lookup yields CDR1 SGHNT and CDR2 YYREEE (reference sequence). CDR3: CASSPQTGLDTQYF. CDR3 nucleotide sequence: TGTGCCAGCAGCCCACAGACAGGGCTAGATACGCAGTATTTT.

This chain connects TRBV5-1 to TRBJ1-1; D not resolved. The V end lost 1 base, the J end lost 7 bases, and 14 bases lay between the germline ends. This CDR3 has 14 amino acids. CDR1 is SGHRS and CDR2 is YFSETQ in the germline V gene. The CDR3 reads CASSLYGSFDEAFF. The CDR3, as DNA: TGCGCCAGCAGCTTGTACGGGAGTTTTGATGAAGCTTTCTTT.

The chain carries TRBV6-5 and TRBJ2-5, with D unclear. The germline V gene encodes CDR1 MNHEY and CDR2 SVGAGI. CDR3 length: 16 residues. The V end was cut by 0 bases, the J end by 1 base, with 12 bases between. For the CDR3, the DNA is TGTGCCAGCAGTTACTCGATACTTAACCGCCAAGAGACCCAGTACTTC. Amino acids: CASSYSILNRQETQYF.

The chain recombines TRBV7-8 with TRBJ2-1; maybe TRBD2 (6 bases). CDR3 length equals 17 residues. The V end lost 5 bases, the J end lost 3 bases, and 20 bases lay between the germline ends. Germline V CDR1 and CDR2: SGHVS, FQNEAQ. CDR3 coding DNA: TGTGCCAGCAGCCTCGGAGTCGGGGGTGAAATCTACAATGAGCAGTTCTTC. Translation: CASSLGVGGEIYNEQFF.

The chain combines TRBV2 with TRBJ1-1; D gene uncertain. CDR1 and CDR2 from the germline V gene are SNHLY and FYNNEI. This CDR3 has 13 residues. V gave up 10 bases and J gave up 4 bases, with 16 bases separating them. The CDR3 protein is CATPEGPGTEAFF. DNA of the CDR3: TGTGCCACCCCCGAGGGCCCGGGCACTGAAGCTTTCTTT.